This is a list of T cell receptor beta chains from one sample in a study of monozygotic twins with inflammatory bowel disease. TCRdb reworked the 5' RACE reads into one entry per CDR3 protein, no DNA. In all, the sample yields about 350,000 distinct CDR3 sequences. Sequencing was carried out using blood. These receptors all come from a human donor with ulcerative colitis or Crohn's disease, or a healthy co-twin of an affected twin (not recorded which). Each CDR3 is given with its conserved first and last residue.

length: 15; J: TRBJ1-2; V: TRBV6-1; CDR3: CASRHDRASFYGYTF
length: 12; J: TRBJ1-1; V: TRBV11-2; CDR3: CASSGGAGQHFF
length: 14; J: TRBJ1-1; V: TRBV6-2/TRBV6-3; CDR3: CASNRAGVNTEAFF
length: 13; J: TRBJ2-5; V: TRBV7-8; CDR3: CASSLDGRQTQYF
length: 13; J: TRBJ2-7; V: TRBV15; CDR3: CATSRDSGYEQYF
length: 15; J: TRBJ1-1; V: TRBV15; CDR3: CATSRDRGGSTEAFF
length: 14; J: TRBJ2-2; V: TRBV6-4; CDR3: CASSPSGRARELFF
length: 13; J: TRBJ2-7; V: TRBV29-1; CDR3: CSVSPGVGREQYF
length: 11; J: TRBJ2-7; V: TRBV3-1; CDR3: CASSQENREYF
length: 15; J: TRBJ2-3; V: TRBV30; CDR3: CAWSSKGSSTDTQYF
length: 16; J: TRBJ2-1; V: TRBV6-4; CDR3: CASSRAEGVAQYEQFF
length: 15; J: TRBJ2-2; V: TRBV11-2; CDR3: CASSLENGGTGELFF
length: 14; J: TRBJ1-6; V: TRBV7-2; CDR3: CASSRTGDLSPLHF
length: 15; J: TRBJ2-5; V: TRBV27; CDR3: CASIPLGGSQETQYF
length: 15; J: TRBJ2-3; V: TRBV28; CDR3: CASTSLGVAADTQYF
length: 15; J: TRBJ1-2; V: TRBV28; CDR3: CASSSAPGGGYGYTF
length: 14; J: TRBJ2-3; V: TRBV5-1; CDR3: CASSYLVSADTQYF
length: 17; J: TRBJ2-2; V: TRBV4-1; CDR3: CASSQGGLAGGSGELFF
length: 13; J: TRBJ1-5; V: TRBV6-5; CDR3: CASSRQSHQPQHF
length: 14; J: TRBJ2-3; V: TRBV7-9; CDR3: CASSLGQGDHTQYF
length: 13; J: TRBJ2-1; V: TRBV18; CDR3: CASSPFRDNEQFF
length: 14; J: TRBJ2-3; V: TRBV19; CDR3: CASVDRTSTDTQYF
length: 19; J: TRBJ2-3; V: TRBV7-8; CDR3: CASSPGQRTGVLRTDTQYF
length: 15; J: TRBJ2-5; V: TRBV7-2; CDR3: CASSRDRGLQETQYF
length: 14; J: TRBJ2-7; V: TRBV29-1; CDR3: CSVIAGGLTYEQYF
length: 14; J: TRBJ2-7; V: TRBV7-2; CDR3: CASSRSVASYEQYF
length: 14; J: TRBJ1-4; V: TRBV20-1; CDR3: CSASQGGGNEKLFF
length: 15; J: TRBJ2-5; V: TRBV20-1; CDR3: CSAFLDNLYQETQYF
length: 16; J: TRBJ2-1; V: TRBV5-1; CDR3: CASSLSTSGSYNEQFF
length: 16; J: TRBJ1-5; V: TRBV15; CDR3: CATSSGSHSSNQPQHF
length: 13; J: TRBJ2-7; V: TRBV14; CDR3: CASSQDWFYEQYF
length: 15; J: TRBJ1-4; V: TRBV18; CDR3: CASSPPDRGFEKLFF
length: 14; J: TRBJ2-2; V: TRBV24-1; CDR3: CATSVGTLTGELFF
length: 15; J: TRBJ2-3; V: TRBV4-3; CDR3: CASSQVGSAQDTQYF
length: 12; J: TRBJ1-1; V: TRBV6-1; CDR3: CANRNMNTEAFF
length: 14; J: TRBJ2-3; V: TRBV24-1; CDR3: CATSGWMSTDTQYF
length: 13; J: TRBJ1-5; V: TRBV5-1; CDR3: CASSPTGVWPQHF
length: 14; J: TRBJ2-5; V: TRBV20-1; CDR3: CSATPRVYAETQYF
length: 16; J: TRBJ1-2; V: TRBV12-3/TRBV12-4; CDR3: CASSIEARTANYGYTF
length: 17; J: TRBJ2-2; V: TRBV5-1; CDR3: CASSILGVAANTGELFF
length: 16; J: TRBJ2-5; V: TRBV20-1; CDR3: CSAEKGLAGLQETQYF
length: 14; J: TRBJ2-7; V: TRBV5-1; CDR3: CASTRETGTYEQYF
length: 13; J: TRBJ2-1; V: TRBV7-3; CDR3: CASSLTLDNEQFF
length: 15; J: TRBJ2-7; V: TRBV5-1; CDR3: CASSIGQGGSYEQYF
length: 14; J: TRBJ2-5; V: TRBV6-5; CDR3: CASSYQAGQETQYF
length: 13; J: TRBJ1-2; V: TRBV6-1; CDR3: CASSDVAGVGYTF
length: 15; J: TRBJ2-6; V: TRBV2; CDR3: CASSEGTSGANVLTF
length: 14; J: TRBJ1-1; V: TRBV30; CDR3: CAWNGLRYNTEAFF
length: 17; J: TRBJ2-1; V: TRBV5-1; CDR3: CASSTGTSGSSYNEQFF
length: 12; J: TRBJ1-5; V: TRBV20-1; CDR3: CSASYSGRPQHF
length: 15; J: TRBJ1-2; V: TRBV19; CDR3: CASSIGPSPNYGYTF
length: 15; J: TRBJ2-1; V: TRBV28; CDR3: CASRPTGTGSNEQFF
length: 15; J: TRBJ1-5; V: TRBV20-1; CDR3: CSARLDRGPNQPQHF
length: 14; J: TRBJ2-3; V: TRBV20-1; CDR3: CSASSGARGDTQYF
length: 12; J: TRBJ1-1; V: TRBV12-3/TRBV12-4; CDR3: CASMRMNTEAFF
length: 15; J: TRBJ1-5; V: TRBV29-1; CDR3: CSVQTGTERSQPQHF
length: 12; J: TRBJ1-1; V: TRBV28; CDR3: CASSLKETEAFF
length: 18; J: TRBJ1-5; V: TRBV4-3; CDR3: CASSQDPQGGGSNQPQHF